The source of this T cell receptor beta chain is a study of radiation and T cells in renal cell carcinoma. Study-wide results and caveats: From baseline, blood top tumor clonotypes peaked at 2 weeks post-radiation.

Noted time point: blood 2 weeks post-SBRT. Described treatment: 15 Gy SBRT to primary tumor, nephrectomy 4 weeks later. Blood was sampled at baseline, 2 weeks and 4 weeks after SBRT. This renal cell carcinoma was of the clear cell type. A word on this clone: The antigen remains undetermined.

The CDR3 is made up of 13 amino acids. Trimming cost V 3 bases and J 9 bases, with 10 bases left between them. The germline V gene encodes CDR1 SGDLS and CDR2 YYNGEE. Profiled with immunoSEQ multiplex PCR; TCRdb holds only in-frame clones, not every one. The sample includes tens of thousands of clones, around 85% of them seen just once. The TCR was taken from a woman in her forties or fifties with renal cell carcinoma. The specimen was blood, collected from a patient whose treatment included radiotherapy and nephrectomy. This rearrangement joins TRBV9 to TRBJ2-6; TRBD1 or TRBD2 may be the D gene (5 bases each). CDR3 region: CASSGGRGNVLTF. DNA of the CDR3: TGTGCCAGCAGCGGGGGACGAGGCAACGTCCTGACTTTC.